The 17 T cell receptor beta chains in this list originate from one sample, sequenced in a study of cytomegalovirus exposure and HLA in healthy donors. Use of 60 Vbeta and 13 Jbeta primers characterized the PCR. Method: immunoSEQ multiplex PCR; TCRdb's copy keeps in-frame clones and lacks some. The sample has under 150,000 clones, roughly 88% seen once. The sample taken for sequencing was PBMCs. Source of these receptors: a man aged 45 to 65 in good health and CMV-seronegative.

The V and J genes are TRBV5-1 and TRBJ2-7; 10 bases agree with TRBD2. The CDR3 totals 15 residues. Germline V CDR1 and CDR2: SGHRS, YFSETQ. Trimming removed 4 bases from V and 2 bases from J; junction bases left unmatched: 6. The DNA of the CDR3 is TGCGCCAGCAGCCCTAGCGGGGGCGAGACCTACGAGCAGTACTTC. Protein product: CASSPSGGETYEQYF. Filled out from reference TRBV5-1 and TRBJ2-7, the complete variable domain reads KAGVTQTPRYLIKTRGQQVTLSCSPISGHRSVSWYQQTPGQGLQFLFEYFSETQRNKGNFPGRFSGRQFSNSRSEMNVSTLELGDSALYLCASSPSGGETYEQYFGPGTRLTVT.

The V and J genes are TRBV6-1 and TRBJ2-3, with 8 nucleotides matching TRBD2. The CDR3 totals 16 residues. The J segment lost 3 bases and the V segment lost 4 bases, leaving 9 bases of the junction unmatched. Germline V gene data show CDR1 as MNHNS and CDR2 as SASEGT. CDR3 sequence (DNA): TGTGCCAGCAGTGCTTATCGGGGGGGGCCAACAGATACGCAGTATTTT. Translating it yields CASSAYRGGPTDTQYF.

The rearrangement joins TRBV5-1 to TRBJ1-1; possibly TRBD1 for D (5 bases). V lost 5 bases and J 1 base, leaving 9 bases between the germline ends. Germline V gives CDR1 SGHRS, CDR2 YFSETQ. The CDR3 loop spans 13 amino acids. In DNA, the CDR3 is TGCGCCAGCAGACGAGACAGGAACACTGAAGCTTTCTTT. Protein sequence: CASRRDRNTEAFF.

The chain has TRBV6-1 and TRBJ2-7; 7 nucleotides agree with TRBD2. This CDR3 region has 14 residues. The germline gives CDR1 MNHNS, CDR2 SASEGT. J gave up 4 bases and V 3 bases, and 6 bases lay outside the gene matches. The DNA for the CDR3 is TGTGCCAGCAGTGAGGGGGGGACCTTATACGAGCAGTACTTC. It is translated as CASSEGGTLYEQYF.

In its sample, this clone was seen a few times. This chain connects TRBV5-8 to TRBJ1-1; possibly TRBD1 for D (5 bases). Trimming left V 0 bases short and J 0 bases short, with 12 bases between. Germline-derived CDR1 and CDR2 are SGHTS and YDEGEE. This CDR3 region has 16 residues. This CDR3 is CASSLGHRFMNTEAFF. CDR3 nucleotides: TGTGCCAGCAGCTTGGGGCACAGGTTCATGAACACTGAAGCTTTCTTT. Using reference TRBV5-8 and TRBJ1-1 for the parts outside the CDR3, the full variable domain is EAGVTQSPTHLIKTRGQQATLRCSPISGHTSVYWYQQALGLGLQFLLWYDEGEERNRGNFPPRFSGRQFPNYSSELNVNALELEDSALYLCASSLGHRFMNTEAFFGQGTRLTVV.

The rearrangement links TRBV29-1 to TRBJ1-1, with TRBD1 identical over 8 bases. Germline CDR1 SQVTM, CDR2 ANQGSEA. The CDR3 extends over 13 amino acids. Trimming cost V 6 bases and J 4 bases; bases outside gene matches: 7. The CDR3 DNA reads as TGCAGCGTACAAAGACAGGGGATCACTGAAGCTTTCTTT. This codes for CSVQRQGITEAFF.

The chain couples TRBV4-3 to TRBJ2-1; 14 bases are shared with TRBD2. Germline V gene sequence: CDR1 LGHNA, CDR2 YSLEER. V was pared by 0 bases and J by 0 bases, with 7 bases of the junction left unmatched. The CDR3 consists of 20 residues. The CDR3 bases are TGCGCCAGCAGCCAAGATTTAGGACTAGCGGGGGGCTCCTCCTACAATGAGCAGTTCTTC. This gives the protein CASSQDLGLAGGSSYNEQFF.

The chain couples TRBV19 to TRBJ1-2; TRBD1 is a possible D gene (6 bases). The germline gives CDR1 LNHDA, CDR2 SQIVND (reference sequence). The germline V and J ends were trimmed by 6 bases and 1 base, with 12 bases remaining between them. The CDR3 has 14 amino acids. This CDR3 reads CASRTDRSNYGYTF. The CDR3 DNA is TGTGCCAGTAGAACCGACAGGAGTAACTATGGCTACACCTTC.

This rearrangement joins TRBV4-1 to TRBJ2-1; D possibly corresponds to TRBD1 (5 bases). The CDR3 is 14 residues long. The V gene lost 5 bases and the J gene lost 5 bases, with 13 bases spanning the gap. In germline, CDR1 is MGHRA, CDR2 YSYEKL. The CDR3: CASSIIGVDNEQFF. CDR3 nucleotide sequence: TGCGCCAGCAGCATTATAGGGGTGGACAATGAGCAGTTCTTC.

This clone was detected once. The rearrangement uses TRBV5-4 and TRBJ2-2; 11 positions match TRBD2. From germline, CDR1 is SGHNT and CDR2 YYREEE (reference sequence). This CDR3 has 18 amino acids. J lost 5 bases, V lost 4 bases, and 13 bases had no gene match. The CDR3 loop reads CASSPSSLAGGGTGELFF. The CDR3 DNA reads TGTGCCAGCAGCCCCTCCTCCTTAGCGGGGGGGGGAACCGGGGAGCTGTTTTTT.

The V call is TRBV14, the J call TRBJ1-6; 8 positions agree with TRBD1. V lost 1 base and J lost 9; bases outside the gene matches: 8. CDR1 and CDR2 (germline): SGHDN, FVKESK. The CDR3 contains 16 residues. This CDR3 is CASSQARGPSSSPLHF. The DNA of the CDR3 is TGTGCCAGCAGCCAAGCCAGGGGGCCTTCGAGTTCACCCCTCCACTTT. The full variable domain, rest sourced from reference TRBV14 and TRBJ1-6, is EAGVTQFPSHSVIEKGQTVTLRCDPISGHDNLYWYRRVMGKEIKFLLHFVKESKQDESGMPNNRFLAERTGGTYSTLKVQPAELEDSGVYFCASSQARGPSSSPLHFGNGTRLTVT.

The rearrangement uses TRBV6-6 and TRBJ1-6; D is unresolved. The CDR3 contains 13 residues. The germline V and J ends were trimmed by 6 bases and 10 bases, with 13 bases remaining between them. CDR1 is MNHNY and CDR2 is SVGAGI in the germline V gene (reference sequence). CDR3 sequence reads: CASREAMESPLHF. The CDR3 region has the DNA TGTGCCAGCAGAGAGGCGATGGAATCACCCCTCCACTTT.

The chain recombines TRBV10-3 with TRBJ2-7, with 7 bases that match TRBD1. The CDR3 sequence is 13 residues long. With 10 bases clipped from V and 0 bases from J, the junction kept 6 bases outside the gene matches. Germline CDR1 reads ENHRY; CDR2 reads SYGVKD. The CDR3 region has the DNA TGTGCCACTCTACAGGGGTCCTCCTACGAGCAGTACTTC. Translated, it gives CATLQGSSYEQYF.

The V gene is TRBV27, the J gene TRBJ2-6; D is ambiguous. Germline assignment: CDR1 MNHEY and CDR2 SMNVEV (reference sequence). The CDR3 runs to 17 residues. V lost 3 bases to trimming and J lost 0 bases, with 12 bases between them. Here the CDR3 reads CASSLGRFVSGANVLTF. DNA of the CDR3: TGTGCCAGCAGTTTGGGCAGGTTCGTCTCTGGGGCCAACGTCCTGACTTTC. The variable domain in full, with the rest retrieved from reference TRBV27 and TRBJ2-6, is EAQVTQNPRYLITVTGKKLTVTCSQNMNHEYMSWYRQDPGLGLRQIYYSMNVEVTDKGDVPEGYKVSRKEKRNFPLILESPSPNQTSLYFCASSLGRFVSGANVLTFGAGSRLTVL.

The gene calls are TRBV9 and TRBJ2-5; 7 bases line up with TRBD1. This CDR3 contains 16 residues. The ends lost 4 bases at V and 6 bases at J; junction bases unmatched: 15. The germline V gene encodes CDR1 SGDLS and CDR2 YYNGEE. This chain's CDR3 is CASSPSLPGQLKTQYF. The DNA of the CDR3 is TGTGCCAGCAGCCCGAGTCTGCCGGGACAGCTAAAGACCCAGTACTTC. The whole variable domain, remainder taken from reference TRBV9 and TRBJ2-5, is DSGVTQTPKHLITATGQRVTLRCSPRSGDLSVYWYQQSLDQGLQFLIQYYNGEERAKGNILERFSAQQFPDLHSELNLSSLELGDSALYFCASSPSLPGQLKTQYFGPGTRLLVL.

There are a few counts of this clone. The CDR3 here is CASSLQLSGNTIYF. DNA for the CDR3: TGTGCCAGCAGCTTACAGCTCTCTGGAAACACCATATATTTT. This chain uses TRBV5-6 with TRBJ1-3; D remains unclear. The germline V gene has CDR1 SGHDT and CDR2 YYEEEE. V lost 2 bases to trimming and J lost 0 bases, with 6 bases between them. This CDR3 is 14 amino acids long.

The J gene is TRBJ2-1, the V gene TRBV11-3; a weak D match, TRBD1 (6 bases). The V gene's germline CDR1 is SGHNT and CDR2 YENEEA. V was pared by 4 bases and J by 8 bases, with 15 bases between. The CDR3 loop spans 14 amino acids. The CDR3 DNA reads TGTGCCAGCAGCTCCGGGACATCTCCCCATGAGCAGTTCTTC. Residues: CASSSGTSPHEQFF.